This T cell receptor beta chain was found in a study of blood T cell repertoires in COVID-19. Between the trimmed V and J ends, which lost 2 bases and 2 bases, there was a span of 4 bases. CDR3 length: 13 amino acids. Germline V CDR1 and CDR2: MNHNY, SVGAGI (reference sequence). The method was immunoSEQ multiplex PCR; TCRdb's version includes in-frame clones alone and lacks a portion of them. The sample consists of under 200,000 clones, about 82% of them appearing once. This clone was observed a few times. Different DNA sequences within this sample yield the same CDR3. The chain recombines TRBV6-6 with TRBJ1-5; no clear D gene. The sequenced sample was peripheral blood. The sequence was collected from a woman between 25 and 40 years old with acute or convalescent COVID-19. CDR3 bases: TGTGCCAGCAGTTACACAGGCAATCAGCCCCAGCATTTT. Protein sequence: CASSYTGNQPQHF.